This T cell receptor (beta chain) emerged from a study of blood T cell repertoires in COVID-19. V was pared by 6 bases and J by 2 bases, with 4 bases of the junction left unmatched. Germline CDR1 reads MGHRA; CDR2 reads YSYEKL. CDR3 size: 15 residues. TCRdb keeps only in-frame clones here, not all; method: immunoSEQ multiplex PCR. The sample carries around 190,000 clones, approximately 91% recorded once. Sequenced material: peripheral blood. The gene calls are TRBV4-1 and TRBJ2-3; TRBD2 agrees at 11 bases. This TCR came from a man aged 18 to 30 with active or convalescent COVID-19. Written as DNA, the CDR3 is TGCGCCAGCAGATCGACTAGCGGGACCACAGATACGCAGTATTTT. Its protein product is CASRSTSGTTDTQYF.